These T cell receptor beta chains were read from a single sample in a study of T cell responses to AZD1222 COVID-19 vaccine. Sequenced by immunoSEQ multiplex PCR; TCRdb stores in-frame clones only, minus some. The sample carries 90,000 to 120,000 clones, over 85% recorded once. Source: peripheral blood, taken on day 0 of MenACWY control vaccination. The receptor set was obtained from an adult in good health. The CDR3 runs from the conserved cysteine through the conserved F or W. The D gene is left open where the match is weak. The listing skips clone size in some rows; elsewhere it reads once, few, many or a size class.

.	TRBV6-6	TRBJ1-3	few	TGTGCCAGCAGTTACCGACGCAGGGAGTTCGGAAACACCATATATTTT	CASSYRRREFGNTIYF
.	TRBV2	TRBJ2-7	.	TGTGCCAGCAGTGTACAGATTCTATCCTACGAGCAGTACTTC	CASSVQILSYEQYF
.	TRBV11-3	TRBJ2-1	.	TGTGCCAGCAGCTCTACACTAGAGAATGAGCAGTTCTTC	CASSSTLENEQFF
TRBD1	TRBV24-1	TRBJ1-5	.	TGTGCCACCCTGGGGCATCCGGGACAGTTTAGCAATCAGCCCCAGCATTTT	CATLGHPGQFSNQPQHF
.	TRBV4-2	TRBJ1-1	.	TGTGCCAGCAGCCGTAGAATGAACACTGAAGCTTTCTTT	CASSRRMNTEAFF
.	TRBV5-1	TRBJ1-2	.	TGCGCCAGCAGCTTGGAGATGGCAGGAGCTAACTATGGCTACACCTTC	CASSLEMAGANYGYTF
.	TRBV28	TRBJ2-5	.	TGTGCCAGCAGTTTACCGGGGGGCGAAAAGACCCAGTACTTC	CASSLPGGEKTQYF
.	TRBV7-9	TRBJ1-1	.	TGTGCCAGCACCCCTTTAGAATACAGGCTGGAGAACACTGAAGCTTTCTTT	CASTPLEYRLENTEAFF
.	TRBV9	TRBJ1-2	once	TGTGCCAGCAGCTCCACTGGGAATTGGGACTATGGCTACACCTTC	CASSSTGNWDYGYTF
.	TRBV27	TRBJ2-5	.	TGTGCCAGCAGTCCGGGGGACAGATTCCAAGAGACCCAGTACTTC	CASSPGDRFQETQYF
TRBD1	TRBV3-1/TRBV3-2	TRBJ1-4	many	TGTGCCAGCAGCCAGATGGACAGGAGGGGTGAAAAACTGTTTTTT	CASSQMDRRGEKLFF
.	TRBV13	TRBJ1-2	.	TGTGCCAGCAGCTTAGGGGAATATGGCTACACCTTC	CASSLGEYGYTF
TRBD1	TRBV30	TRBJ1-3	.	TGTGCCTGGAACCCAGGGGGCTTTTCACAACTGGACGGCACCATATATTTT	CAWNPGGFSQLDGTIYF
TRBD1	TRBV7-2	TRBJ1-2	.	TGTGCCAGCAGCTACGCCACAGGGGGCGACGACTATGGCTACACCTTC	CASSYATGGDDYGYTF
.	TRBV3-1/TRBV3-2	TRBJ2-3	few	TGTGCCAGCAGCCAAGCGTGGTCCACAGATACGCAGTATTTT	CASSQAWSTDTQYF
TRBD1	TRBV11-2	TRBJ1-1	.	TGTGCCAGCAGCTTAGATAGTTCCAGGGGGCGGCTCCCTGAAGCTTTCTTT	CASSLDSSRGRLPEAFF
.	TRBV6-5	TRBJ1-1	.	TGTGCCAGCAGTTCCCCGGGGGCGACTGAAGCTTTCTTT	CASSSPGATEAFF